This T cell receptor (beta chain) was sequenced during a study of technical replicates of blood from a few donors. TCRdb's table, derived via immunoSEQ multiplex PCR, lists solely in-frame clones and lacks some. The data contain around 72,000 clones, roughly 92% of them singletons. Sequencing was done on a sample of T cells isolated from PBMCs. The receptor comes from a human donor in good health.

The CDR3 region has the DNA TGTGCCAGCAGCTTGGCCAGGGGCTACGAGCAGTACTTC. As protein: CASSLARGYEQYF. This sequence joins TRBV5-6 and TRBJ2-7; a possible D gene is TRBD1 (6 bases). CDR3 length: 13 residues. Trimming shortened V by 0 bases and J by 3 bases, and 7 bases separated the two germline ends. Germline values: CDR1 SGHDT, CDR2 YYEEEE. The full variable domain, completed using reference TRBV5-6 and TRBJ2-7, is DAGVTQSPTHLIKTRGQQVTLRCSPKSGHDTVSWYQQALGQGPQFIFQYYEEEERQRGNFPDRFSGHQFPNYSSELNVNALLLGDSALYLCASSLARGYEQYFGPGTRLTVT.